This T cell receptor (beta chain) was captured by sequencing in a study of identical twins. This CDR3 has 15 residues. V was shortened by 1 base and J by 7 bases, with 15 bases between the two germline ends. CDR1 is SGHTA, CDR2 FQGTGA, per germline. Whole-study results and caveats: Researchers reported excess low generation probability among twin-shared out-of-frame alpha sequences.

This clonotype was picked up a small number of times. Its antigen is unidentified. cDNA molecules carried unique molecular identifiers, and template switching added a universal primer site. TCRdb passed the 5' RACE reads through MiXCR, listing each CDR3 protein once. The profile covers about 520,000 distinct CDR3 sequences, with roughly a fifth appearing a single time and 0.75% to 0.95% taken by the ten largest. The same data also went into a second study, on T cells expressing NK-cell markers. According to that study: Seven of the eight sequenced donors were classified as HCMV-seropositive, and one was classified as seronegative.

The receptor was derived from a woman aged 18-35 years in good health. This chain connects TRBV7-3 to TRBJ2-3; either TRBD1 or TRBD2 may supply D (6 bases each). The sample consisted of CD4+ T cells sorted from blood. The CDR3 is CASSLNPGGGNTQYF. CDR3 coding DNA: TGTGCCAGCAGCTTAAACCCAGGAGGGGGGAATACGCAGTATTTT.